These T cell receptor beta chains were read from a single sample in a study of blood T cell repertoires in COVID-19. Assay used: immunoSEQ multiplex PCR; TCRdb lists only in-frame clones, some missing. The sample lists about 60,000 clones; 80% to 85% were seen once. Source material: peripheral blood. Receptors were obtained from a human donor in a cohort sampled during active COVID-19. The CDR3 runs from the conserved cysteine through the conserved F or W. A D gene is named only where the DNA matches it firmly. Only some rows state a clone size, as once, few, many or a class for expanded clones.

d_call cdr3_length j_call clone_size v_call cdr3_nt cdr3_aa
. 16 TRBJ1-2 few TRBV7-9 TGTGCCAGCACCTCTCCACCAGGGTACCTAAACTATGGCTACACCTTC CASTSPPGYLNYGYTF
TRBD1 15 TRBJ1-2 . TRBV5-1 TGCGCCAGCAGCTTGGCCGGGACAGGATCATATGGCTACACCTTC CASSLAGTGSYGYTF
TRBD1 10 TRBJ2-7 . TRBV10-2 TGCGCCACCTCGAGAGGGGGCGTCAACTTC CATSRGGVNF
TRBD1 16 TRBJ1-2 . TRBV27 TGTGCCAGCAGTCCATTTAACAGGGGGCGATCCTATGGCTACACCTTC CASSPFNRGRSYGYTF
TRBD1 14 TRBJ2-4 . TRBV14 TGTGCCAGCAGCGGTCGGGACAGCAAAAACATTCAGTACTTC CASSGRDSKNIQYF
. 13 TRBJ2-3 . TRBV12-3/TRBV12-4 TGTGCCAGCAGTTTAGTAGGGGTAGATACGCAGTATTTT CASSLVGVDTQYF
. 15 TRBJ2-3 . TRBV28 TGTGCCAGCAGTTTAAACGGGGTGGCCACAGATACGCAGTATTTT CASSLNGVATDTQYF
TRBD1 13 TRBJ1-2 . TRBV2 TGTGCCAGCAGGGGACAGGGTGGGTATGGCTACACCTTC CASRGQGGYGYTF
TRBD1 16 TRBJ2-1 many TRBV4-1 TGCGCCAGCAGCCCCATGGGGGACAGGGGTGACAATGAGCAGTTCTTC CASSPMGDRGDNEQFF
TRBD1 14 TRBJ2-3 . TRBV5-1 TGCGCCAGCAGCTTAGGACAGGACACAGATACGCAGTATTTT CASSLGQDTDTQYF
TRBD2 15 TRBJ2-3 . TRBV30 TGTGCCTGGAGTATGGGACTAGCGGGGGGAGATACGCAGTATTTT CAWSMGLAGGDTQYF
. 14 TRBJ2-5 once TRBV5-1 TGCGCCAGCAGCTTTACAGGGCACCAAGAGACCCAGTACTTC CASSFTGHQETQYF
. 13 TRBJ2-3 . TRBV7-2 TGTGCCAGCTCGTCGGCAGGGACAGATACGCAGTATTTT CASSSAGTDTQYF
. 11 TRBJ1-6 . TRBV28 TGTGCCACGCAACGAGATTCACCCCTCCACTTT CATQRDSPLHF
TRBD2 15 TRBJ2-7 once TRBV7-2 TGTGCCAGCAGCAAAGCGACTAGCAGGAACTACGAGCAGTACTTC CASSKATSRNYEQYF
. 15 TRBJ2-5 . TRBV7-2 TGTGCCAGCAGCTTAGACGGCGGGGAGGAAGAGACCCAGTACTTC CASSLDGGEEETQYF
. 12 TRBJ2-5 . TRBV29-1 TGCAGCGTTGGTGGAAGGAGGGAGACCCAGTACTTC CSVGGRRETQYF
. 12 TRBJ2-5 . TRBV3-1/TRBV3-2 TGTGCCAGCGCCGGGACTGGGGAGACCCAGTACTTC CASAGTGETQYF
. 16 TRBJ2-1 . TRBV7-3 TGTGCCAGCAGCCCTCGACTAGTAAAAGGGCCTGGGGGGCAGTTCTTC CASSPRLVKGPGGQFF
. 13 TRBJ2-2 . TRBV12-3/TRBV12-4 TGTGCCAGCAGCACAGAGAACACCGGGGAGCTGTTTTTT CASSTENTGELFF
TRBD2 16 TRBJ2-5 once TRBV9 TGTGCCAGCAGCATAGCTAGCGGGGGGGGCGGGGAGACCCAGTACTTC CASSIASGGGGETQYF
TRBD1 13 TRBJ2-1 . TRBV11-3 TGTGCCAGCAGCTACAGGGGCTACAATGAGCAGTTCTTC CASSYRGYNEQFF
TRBD2 15 TRBJ2-5 . TRBV11-3 TGTGCCAGCAGCTTAGCGGGGGGTGGCCAAGAGACCCAGTACTTC CASSLAGGGQETQYF
TRBD1 12 TRBJ2-7 . TRBV12-3/TRBV12-4 TGTGCCAGCAGTTTAGACAGGGGCGAGCAGTACTTC CASSLDRGEQYF
TRBD1 14 TRBJ1-2 . TRBV30 TGTGCCTGGGAACTCGACAGGGGGCTCTATGGCTACACCTTC CAWELDRGLYGYTF
. 14 TRBJ1-2 . TRBV11-2 TGTGCCAGCAGCTTAGTCGGGGGGCGTTCGGGCTACACCTTC CASSLVGGRSGYTF
TRBD2 16 TRBJ2-1 once TRBV6-6 TGTGCCAGCAGTTACAGCGGACTAGCGGGTTACAATGAGCAGTTCTTC CASSYSGLAGYNEQFF
. 13 TRBJ1-1 . TRBV19 TGTGCCACCCAAGGCGGGGGTTGGACTGAAGCTTTCTTT CATQGGGWTEAFF
. 12 TRBJ1-1 . TRBV30 TGTGCCTGGAGGGGCTCGGGGATTGAAGCTTTCTTT CAWRGSGIEAFF
. 15 TRBJ2-2 . TRBV9 TGTGCCAGCAGCGTAGTCCCCACAGTCACCGGGGAGCTGTTTTTT CASSVVPTVTGELFF
. 13 TRBJ1-2 . TRBV3-1/TRBV3-2 TGTGCCAGCAGCCTATCAGGACAGTATGGCTACACCTTC CASSLSGQYGYTF
. 14 TRBJ1-5 . TRBV2 TGTGCCAGCAGTGAGGTGCGTAGCAATCAGCCCCAGCATTTT CASSEVRSNQPQHF
TRBD2 17 TRBJ2-3 . TRBV7-9 TGTGCCAGCAGCTTAGAGAGACTAGCGGGGGGTATCGATACGCAGTATTTT CASSLERLAGGIDTQYF
TRBD1 18 TRBJ1-3 once TRBV11-2 TGTGCCAGCAGCCTCGACCCGGGACAGGGGGCACCTGGAAACACCATATATTTT CASSLDPGQGAPGNTIYF
. 14 TRBJ2-7 . TRBV2 TGTGCCAGCAGTGAAGTCCAGGGTCACGACGAGCAGTACTTC CASSEVQGHDEQYF
. 15 TRBJ2-4 . TRBV5-6 TGTGCCAGCAGCTTGGTTCGGGGTTCCAAAAACATTCAGTACTTC CASSLVRGSKNIQYF
TRBD1 18 TRBJ2-6 once TRBV19 TGTGCCAGTAGTAGGGGGACAGGATTCTACTCTGGGGCCAACGTCCTGACTTTC CASSRGTGFYSGANVLTF
TRBD2 18 TRBJ2-3 . TRBV5-1 TGCGCCAGCAGCTTGCAACTAGCGGGGGGTACTAGCACAGATACGCAGTATTTT CASSLQLAGGTSTDTQYF
. 13 TRBJ1-1 . TRBV12-3/TRBV12-4 TGTGCCAGCAGCTGGGAGGGGTACACTGAAGCTTTCTTT CASSWEGYTEAFF
. 16 TRBJ2-7 few TRBV18 TGTGCCAGCTCACCACTACCAAAACAGTTCTCCTACGAGCAGTACTTC CASSPLPKQFSYEQYF
. 19 TRBJ2-2 . TRBV19 TGTGCCAGTAAACCGTGGTGGTACAGGATAATCCTAAACACCGGGGAGCTGTTTTTT CASKPWWYRIILNTGELFF
TRBD1 17 TRBJ1-4 . TRBV7-8 TGTGCCAGCAGCTTAGCGTCTAGGGGGCCAACTAATGAAAAACTGTTTTTT CASSLASRGPTNEKLFF
TRBD1 16 TRBJ2-2 once TRBV6-1 TGTGCCAGCAGTGCATCGGGACAGGGGGACACCGGGGAGCTGTTTTTT CASSASGQGDTGELFF
. 17 TRBJ2-3 . TRBV24-1 TGTGCCACCAGTGCTACACCTCAGGGTTGGAGCTCAGATACGCAGTATTTT CATSATPQGWSSDTQYF
TRBD2 19 TRBJ2-3 . TRBV7-2 TGTGCCAGCAGCTTAGCGCGGCTAGCGGGGGGGCCTAGCACAGATACGCAGTATTTT CASSLARLAGGPSTDTQYF
TRBD1 15 TRBJ2-3 once TRBV5-1 TGCGCCAGCAGCGGCAGGGGGCCCGGTCTGGATACGCAGTATTTT CASSGRGPGLDTQYF
. 16 TRBJ1-6 . TRBV7-9 TGTGCCAGCAGCCTCCTCCGGACAGCTCATAATTCACCCCTCCACTTT CASSLLRTAHNSPLHF
TRBD2 15 TRBJ2-5 . TRBV18 TGTGCCAGCTCTGCCGGGGGGGCGAGAGAAGAGACCCAGTACTTC CASSAGGAREETQYF
TRBD1 15 TRBJ1-6 . TRBV30 TGTGCCTTGGAGAGCCGGGACAGCCTAAATTCACCCCTCCACTTT CALESRDSLNSPLHF
TRBD2 18 TRBJ2-2 . TRBV3-1/TRBV3-2 TGTGCCAGCAGGCCAGGACTAGCGGGGGGCTGGTACACCGGGGAGCTGTTTTTT CASRPGLAGGWYTGELFF
TRBD1 15 TRBJ1-1 . TRBV11-3 TGTGCCAGCAGCTCCGCCGGGACAGGGGCCACTGAAGCTTTCTTT CASSSAGTGATEAFF